One sample yielded the 23 T cell receptor beta chains listed below, sequenced in a study of early T cells in non-severe SARS-CoV-2 infection. One entry per CDR3 protein results from TCRdb running MiXCR on the 5' RACE reads. The table lists over 30,000 distinct CDR3 sequences, more than 5% of them singletons. Sequencing was performed on whole blood. These receptors were obtained from an adult who was a healthcare worker with PCR-confirmed SARS-CoV-2 infection or an uninfected control (not recorded which).

This clonotype was recorded many times. This chain uses TRBV2 with TRBJ2-5; TRBD2 agrees at 12 bases. The germline V gene has CDR1 SNHLY and CDR2 FYNNEI. Germline trimming cut 5 bases from V and 1 base from J; bases unmatched to any gene: 14. The CDR3 spans 19 residues. The CDR3 sequence: CASSPLNEGTSGFQETQYF. CDR3 nucleotides: TGTGCCAGCAGTCCATTAAACGAGGGGACTAGCGGGTTCCAAGAGACCCAGTACTTC.

This clonotype has at least ten counts. The chain carries TRBV28 and TRBJ1-1; D is undetermined. The CDR3 contains 14 residues. In germline, CDR1 is MDHEN, CDR2 SYDVKM. The V end lost 1 base, the J end lost 1 base, and 7 bases lay between the germline ends. CDR3 in amino acids: CASSLSKGNTEAFF. For the CDR3, the DNA is TGTGCCAGCAGTTTATCCAAAGGGAACACTGAAGCTTTCTTT.

In its sample, this clonotype ranks as medium-sized. The V gene is TRBV20-1, the J gene TRBJ2-5, with TRBD2 matching 11 bases. The germline CDR1 and CDR2 sequences are DFQATT and SNEGSKA (reference sequence). The CDR3 sequence is 14 residues long. The V segment lost 3 bases and the J segment 6 bases; nucleotides outside the gene matches: 6. CDR3 bases: TGCAGTGCTAGTAGCGGGGGGGCCGTGAAGACCCAGTACTTC. Protein: CSASSGGAVKTQYF.

The table lists this clonotype with a few counts. The gene calls are TRBV7-2 and TRBJ1-1; tentatively, D is TRBD1 (6 bases). Deletions cut 5 bases from V and 0 bases from J, with 25 bases between. This CDR3 has 19 amino acids. Per the germline V gene, CDR1 is SGHTA and CDR2 is FQGNSA. The CDR3 here is CASSRYKLTRDNMNTEAFF. DNA of the CDR3: TGTGCCAGCAGCCGTTATAAGCTAACCCGGGACAACATGAACACTGAAGCTTTCTTT.

This clonotype was detected ten times or more. The J gene is TRBJ1-6, the V gene TRBV21-1; no check of the table's D call, TRBD1, against the DNA was made. TRBV21-1 is an annotated pseudogene. The CDR3 spans 16 residues. The CDR3 DNA reads TGTGCCAGCAGCGCGACAGGGCGTCCCTCTAATTCACCCCTCCACTTT. Its translation: CASSATGRPSNSPLHF.

In this sample, this clonotype turned up many times. This chain connects TRBV7-6 to TRBJ2-6, with D possibly being TRBD2 (6 bases). The CDR3 extends over 19 amino acids. Germline-derived CDR1 and CDR2 are SGHVS and FNYEAQ. The germline V and J ends were trimmed by 5 bases and 0 bases, with 20 bases remaining between them. The DNA of the CDR3 is TGTGCCAGCAGCACGGGGCGCGGCGGGGTGAGCTCTGGGGCCAACGTCCTGACTTTC. Protein product: CASSTGRGGVSSGANVLTF.

J is TRBJ2-3 and V is TRBV6-1; perhaps TRBD1 as D (6 bases). The CDR3 consists of 15 residues. Germline CDR1 and CDR2: MNHNS and SASEGT. V shed 6 bases and J shed 1 base, with 14 bases lying between them. Here the CDR3 DNA reads TGTGCCAGCAGGGTAAGGGGGTCGGGCACAGATACGCAGTATTTT. Amino acid sequence: CASRVRGSGTDTQYF.

At least ten counts were recorded for this clonotype. This rearrangement joins TRBV6-4 to TRBJ2-1; 11 bases are shared with TRBD2. CDR1 and CDR2 (germline): MRHNA, SNTAGT. CDR3 length: 16 residues. Trimming removed 7 bases from V and 6 bases from J; junction bases left unmatched: 11. DNA of the CDR3: TGTGCCAGCACCGAACTAGCGGGGGTTGGTTTCAATGAGCAGTTCTTC. The encoded protein is CASTELAGVGFNEQFF.

This clonotype was observed a few times. This chain joins TRBV12-3 or TRBV12-4 and TRBJ1-2; D ambiguous. The germline V and J ends were trimmed by 5 bases and 6 bases, with 13 bases remaining between them. The CDR3 loop spans 13 amino acids. The CDR3 nucleotides are TGTGCCAGCAGTCCAGACCGGAGAGATGGCTACACCTTC. Residues: CASSPDRRDGYTF.

The table lists this clonotype with many counts. This rearrangement joins TRBV12-3 or TRBV12-4 to TRBJ2-2; tentatively, D is TRBD2 (6 bases). Trimming took 2 bases from V and 6 from J, leaving 16 bases between them. The length of the CDR3 is 16 residues. CDR3 residues: CASSLSPGVIAGELFF. The CDR3 region has the DNA TGTGCCAGCAGTTTATCCCCGGGGGTCATCGCCGGGGAGCTGTTTTTT.

V is TRBV28 and J is TRBJ2-7, with D unresolved. The V gene's germline CDR1 is MDHEN and CDR2 SYDVKM. The CDR3 length is 16 residues. Deletions cut 6 bases from V and 3 bases from J, with 21 bases between. The CDR3 DNA reads TGTGCCAGCAGCACAGCCTCAACCTTCATGGGCTACGAGCAGTACTTC. As protein: CASSTASTFMGYEQYF.

This clonotype was seen many times. The chain couples TRBV5-1 to TRBJ2-5, with TRBD2 matching over 10 bases. Trimming took 0 bases from V and 3 from J; bases not matched to a gene: 2. Germline V lookup: CDR1 SGHRS, CDR2 YFSETQ. The CDR3 runs to 15 residues. The CDR3 spells CASSLAGTSEETQYF. The CDR3 nucleotides read TGCGCCAGCAGCTTGGCGGGGACTAGCGAAGAGACCCAGTACTTC. Filled out from reference TRBV5-1 and TRBJ2-5, the complete variable domain reads KAGVTQTPRYLIKTRGQQVTLSCSPISGHRSVSWYQQTPGQGLQFLFEYFSETQRNKGNFPGRFSGRQFSNSRSEMNVSTLELGDSALYLCASSLAGTSEETQYFGPGTRLLVL.

This clonotype was counted at least ten times. The rearrangement links TRBV28 to TRBJ1-5; TRBD1 agrees at 7 bases. The CDR3 spans 15 residues. The V gene's germline CDR1 is MDHEN and CDR2 SYDVKM. V was clipped by 3 bases and J by 6 bases; unmatched bases: 8. CDR3 nucleotide sequence: TGTGCCAGCAGTTTCGGGACAGTACAATTTCAGCCCCAGCATTTT. Its protein product is CASSFGTVQFQPQHF.

This clonotype showed up just a few times. V is TRBV7-6 and J is TRBJ2-7; TRBD1 or TRBD2 may be the D gene (5 bases each). The length of the CDR3 is 14 residues. Looked up from germline, CDR1 is SGHVS and CDR2 is FNYEAQ. The V end lost 4 bases, the J end lost 3 bases, and 13 bases lay between the germline ends. The DNA for the CDR3 is TGTGCCAGCAGCTCCTCCGGGACCATCTACGAGCAGTACTTC. This encodes CASSSSGTIYEQYF. Supplemented by reference TRBV7-6 and TRBJ2-7, the full variable domain reads GAGVSQSPRYKVTKRGQDVALRCDPISGHVSLYWYRQALGQGPEFLTYFNYEAQQDKSGLPNDRFSAERPEGSISTLTIQRTEQRDSAMYRCASSSSGTIYEQYFGPGTRLTVT.

This clonotype was recorded many times. This sequence joins TRBV5-1 and TRBJ2-5, with TRBD1 matching 7 bases. The CDR3 is made up of 14 amino acids. Per germline, CDR1 SGHRS and CDR2 YFSETQ. Trimming at V came to 4 bases and at J to 0 bases, leaving 3 bases not matched to a gene. This CDR3 reads CASSMTGYQETQYF. The CDR3 nucleotides are TGCGCCAGCAGCATGACAGGGTACCAAGAGACCCAGTACTTC. The full variable domain, completed using reference TRBV5-1 and TRBJ2-5, is KAGVTQTPRYLIKTRGQQVTLSCSPISGHRSVSWYQQTPGQGLQFLFEYFSETQRNKGNFPGRFSGRQFSNSRSEMNVSTLELGDSALYLCASSMTGYQETQYFGPGTRLLVL.

This clonotype has just a few counts. As DNA, the CDR3 is TGTGCCAGCACTAAGACAGGGGGGGGCAGTCAGCCCCAGCATTTT. This codes for CASTKTGGGSQPQHF. The chain has TRBV2 and TRBJ1-5; 9 bases map to TRBD1. J was trimmed by 6 bases and V by 7 bases; bases with no gene match: 10. Germline CDR1 SNHLY, CDR2 FYNNEI. This CDR3 comprises 15 residues.

The chain combines TRBV7-2 with TRBJ1-1; D gene unclear. The CDR3 covers 14 residues. The V end was cut by 5 bases, the J end by 11 bases, with 21 bases between. CDR1 is SGHTA and CDR2 is FQGNSA in the germline V gene. The CDR3 spells CASSTKGYGVTAFF. CDR3 bases: TGTGCCAGCAGCACTAAAGGATACGGTGTAACGGCTTTCTTT. The whole variable domain, filled in from reference TRBV7-2 and TRBJ1-1, reads GAGVSQSPSNKVTEKGKDVELRCDPISGHTALYWYRQSLGQGLEFLIYFQGNSAPDKSGLPSDRFSAERTGGSVSTLTIQRTQQEDSAVYLCASSTKGYGVTAFFGQGTRLTVV.

J is TRBJ2-2 and V is TRBV20-1, with D uncertain. The germline V gene encodes CDR1 DFQATT and CDR2 SNEGSKA (reference sequence). V was shortened by 6 bases and J by 5 bases, with 7 bases between the two germline ends. The CDR3 contains 11 residues. Here the CDR3 reads CSAALTGELFF. The CDR3 region has the DNA TGCAGTGCCGCTCTGACCGGGGAGCTGTTTTTT.

The table lists this clonotype with many counts. J is TRBJ2-7 and V is TRBV12-3 or TRBV12-4; 7 bases line up with TRBD1. The length of the CDR3 is 15 residues. Trimming removed 5 bases from V and 2 bases from J; junction bases left unmatched: 9. CDR3 DNA: TGTGCCAGCAGTCCCGACAGGGATAAAGCCTACGAGCAGTACTTC. This codes for CASSPDRDKAYEQYF.

The CDR3 region is CASSRHPQEYNSPLHF. CDR3 bases: TGTGCCAGCAGCCGCCACCCCCAGGAGTATAATTCACCCCTCCACTTT. The chain joins TRBV7-8 to TRBJ1-6; D is unresolved. The CDR3 runs 16 residues. The V end was cut by 5 bases, the J end by 4 bases, with 15 bases between. Germline CDR1 reads SGHVS; CDR2 reads FQNEAQ.

This clonotype was detected only a few times. The chain has TRBV5-4 and TRBJ2-7, with 8 bases fitting TRBD2. The trim removed 4 bases at V and 3 bases at J, leaving 9 bases unmatched. The CDR3 length is 15 residues. Per the germline V gene, CDR1 is SGHNT and CDR2 is YYREEE (reference sequence). Written as DNA, the CDR3 is TGTGCCAGCAGCCGGGGGGTAGCGGGGTACTACGAGCAGTACTTC. It is translated as CASSRGVAGYYEQYF. Full variable domain (remainder filled in from reference TRBV5-4 and TRBJ2-7): ETGVTQSPTHLIKTRGQQVTLRCSSQSGHNTVSWYQQALGQGPQFIFQYYREEENGRGNFPPRFSGLQFPNYSSELNVNALELDDSALYLCASSRGVAGYYEQYFGPGTRLTVT.

This chain connects TRBV28 to TRBJ2-6, with TRBD1 identical over 8 bases. V was clipped by 3 bases and J by 0 bases; unmatched bases: 4. CDR3 length: 17 amino acids. Germline V CDR1 and CDR2: MDHEN, SYDVKM. CDR3 protein: CASSFDRGGSGANVLTF. Here the CDR3 DNA reads TGTGCCAGCAGTTTCGACAGGGGCGGCTCTGGGGCCAACGTCCTGACTTTC.

This clonotype was detected ten times or more. V and J are TRBV6-1 and TRBJ2-7, with D tentatively TRBD2 (5 bases). Germline V CDR1 and CDR2: MNHNS, SASEGT. The CDR3 covers 16 residues. Trimming took off 2 bases at V and 4 bases at J, with 18 bases between the two ends. CDR3 loop: CASSELRGSSNYEQYF. The CDR3 nucleotides read TGTGCCAGCAGTGAATTAAGAGGGAGTTCTAATTACGAGCAGTACTTC.